This record looks at one TCR beta chain sequence and its context. The data belong to a study of blood T cell repertoires in COVID-19. Turning to the study itself: From the United States, Italy and Spain came samples of acute and convalescent COVID-19. The cDNA or gDNA used as material had been derived from T cells, B-cell-depleted T cells, or PBMCs.

How the authors handled the data: Counts of nucleated cells, estimated from reference gene primer amplification, were obtained. Generated by immunoSEQ multiplex PCR, the TCRdb table keeps only in-frame clones and is missing some. Clone size and V and J calls were adopted from that table, with D and trimming inferred from the DNA. The table has 97,000 or so clones, more than 75% seen once. Looked up from germline, CDR1 is SGHAT and CDR2 is FQNNGV. The CDR3 consists of 12 residues. V lost 1 base, J lost 15 bases, and 13 bases lay in between. The receptor's source is a man aged 55 to 70 with active or convalescent COVID-19. The chain combines TRBV11-2 with TRBJ2-1; D unresolved. The sequencing input was peripheral blood. In nucleotides, the CDR3 is TGTGCCAGCAGCTTAGGGCAATCTCCGCCGTTCTTC. This translates into CASSLGQSPPFF.